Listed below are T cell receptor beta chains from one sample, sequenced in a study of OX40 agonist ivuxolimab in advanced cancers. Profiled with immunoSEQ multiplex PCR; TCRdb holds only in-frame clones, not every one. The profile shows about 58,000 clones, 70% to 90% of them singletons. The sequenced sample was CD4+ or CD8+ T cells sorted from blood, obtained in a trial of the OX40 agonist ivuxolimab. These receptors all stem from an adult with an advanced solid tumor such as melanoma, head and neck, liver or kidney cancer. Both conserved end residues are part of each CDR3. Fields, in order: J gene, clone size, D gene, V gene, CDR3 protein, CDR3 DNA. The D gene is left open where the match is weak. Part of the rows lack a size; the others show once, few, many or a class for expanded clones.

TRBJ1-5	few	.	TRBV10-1	CASSAGQPLYHSNQPQHF	TGCGCCAGCAGCGCTGGACAGCCGTTGTATCATAGCAATCAGCCCCAGCATTTT
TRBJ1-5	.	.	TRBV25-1	CASSERGVGENQPQHF	TGTGCCAGCAGTGAAAGGGGGGTTGGGGAAAATCAGCCCCAGCATTTT
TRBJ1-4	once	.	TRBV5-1	CASSLYQGQGEKLFF	TGCGCCAGCAGCTTGTACCAGGGGCAGGGTGAAAAACTGTTTTTT
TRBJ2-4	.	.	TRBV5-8	CASSPGQHTAKNIQYF	TGTGCCAGCAGCCCTGGACAGCATACGGCCAAAAACATTCAGTACTTC
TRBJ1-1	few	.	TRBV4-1	CASSQGGGGPNTEAFF	TGCGCCAGCAGCCAGGGTGGAGGGGGACCGAACACTGAAGCTTTCTTT
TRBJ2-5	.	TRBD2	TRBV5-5	CASSLVPLAGTQETQYF	TGTGCCAGCAGCTTGGTCCCACTAGCGGGAACCCAAGAGACCCAGTACTTC
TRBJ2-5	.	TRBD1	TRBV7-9	CASSRTPGTGEETQYF	TGTGCCAGCAGCCGAACACCCGGGACAGGTGAAGAGACCCAGTACTTC
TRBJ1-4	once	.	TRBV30	CAWSAARGYNEKLFF	TGTGCCTGGAGTGCGGCCCGCGGGTATAATGAAAAACTGTTTTTT
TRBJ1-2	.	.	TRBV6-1	CASSPRESYGYTF	TGTGCCAGCAGTCCTAGGGAATCCTATGGCTACACCTTC
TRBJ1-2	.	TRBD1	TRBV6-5	CATGDRDAYGYTF	TGTGCCACCGGGGACAGGGACGCCTATGGCTACACCTTC
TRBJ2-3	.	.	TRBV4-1	CANSVSDSSDTQYF	TGCGCCAACAGCGTATCCGACTCTTCAGATACGCAGTATTTT
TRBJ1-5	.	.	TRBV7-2	CASSLGLNQPQHF	TGTGCCAGCAGCTTAGGCCTAAATCAGCCCCAGCATTTT
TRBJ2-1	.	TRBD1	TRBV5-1	CASSSGPGQYNEQFF	TGCGCCAGCAGCTCCGGGCCGGGACAGTACAATGAGCAGTTCTTC
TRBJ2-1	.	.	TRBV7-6	CASSPTQDLGNNEQFF	TGTGCCAGCAGCCCTACCCAGGATCTAGGAAACAATGAGCAGTTCTTC